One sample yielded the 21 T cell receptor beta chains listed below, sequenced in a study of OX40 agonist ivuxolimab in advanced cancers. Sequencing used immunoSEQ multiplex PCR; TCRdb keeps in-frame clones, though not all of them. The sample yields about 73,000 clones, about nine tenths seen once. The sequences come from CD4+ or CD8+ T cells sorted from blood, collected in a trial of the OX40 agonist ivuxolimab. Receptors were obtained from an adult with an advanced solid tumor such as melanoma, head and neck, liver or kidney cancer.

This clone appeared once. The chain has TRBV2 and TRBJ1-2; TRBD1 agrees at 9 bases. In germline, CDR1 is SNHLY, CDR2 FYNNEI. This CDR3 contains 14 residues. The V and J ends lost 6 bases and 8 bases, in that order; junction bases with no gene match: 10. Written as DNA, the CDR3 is TGTGCCAGCAGCCTTATCACAGGGGGCGGGGGCTACACCTTC. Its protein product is CASSLITGGGGYTF.

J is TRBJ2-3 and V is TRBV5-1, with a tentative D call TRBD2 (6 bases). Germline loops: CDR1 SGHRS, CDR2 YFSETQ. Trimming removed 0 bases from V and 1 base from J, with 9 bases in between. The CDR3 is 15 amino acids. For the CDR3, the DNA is TGCGCCAGCAGCTTGGGTAGCGGAGGCACAGATACGCAGTATTTT. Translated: CASSLGSGGTDTQYF.

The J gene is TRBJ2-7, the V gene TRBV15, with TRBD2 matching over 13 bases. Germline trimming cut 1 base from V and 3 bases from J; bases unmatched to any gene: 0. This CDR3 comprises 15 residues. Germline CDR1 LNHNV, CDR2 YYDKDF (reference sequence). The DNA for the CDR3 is TGTGCCACCAGCAGAGGGACTAGCGGGAGCTACGAGCAGTACTTC. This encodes CATSRGTSGSYEQYF.

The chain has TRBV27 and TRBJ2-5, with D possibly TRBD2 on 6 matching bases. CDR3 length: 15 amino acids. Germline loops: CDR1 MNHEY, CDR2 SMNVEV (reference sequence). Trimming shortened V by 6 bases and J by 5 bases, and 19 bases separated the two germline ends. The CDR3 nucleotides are TGTGCCAGCAGCCGCGGCGGGGCTCGGGCGGAGACCCAGTACTTC. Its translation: CASSRGGARAETQYF.

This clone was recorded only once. As DNA, the CDR3 is TGTGCCAGCAGCCCAGGACAGTCCTCCTACAATGAGCAGTTCTTC. Its protein is CASSPGQSSYNEQFF. The chain is built from TRBV14 and TRBJ2-1; TRBD1 is a possible D gene (6 bases). Trimming removed 4 bases from V and 0 bases from J, with 10 bases in between. The germline gives CDR1 SGHDN, CDR2 FVKESK. The CDR3 loop spans 15 amino acids.

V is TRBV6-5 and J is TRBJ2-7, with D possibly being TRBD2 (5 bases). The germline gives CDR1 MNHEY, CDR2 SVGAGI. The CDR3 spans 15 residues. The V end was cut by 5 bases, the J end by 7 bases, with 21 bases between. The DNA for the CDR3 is TGTGCCAGCAGTGGACTTACTTCCGGGATACGGGAGCAGTACTTC. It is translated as CASSGLTSGIREQYF.

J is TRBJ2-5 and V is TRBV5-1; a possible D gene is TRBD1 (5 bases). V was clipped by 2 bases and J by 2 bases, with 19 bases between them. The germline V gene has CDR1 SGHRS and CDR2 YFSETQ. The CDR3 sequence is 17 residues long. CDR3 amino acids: CASSFQGSSIAQETQYF. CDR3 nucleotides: TGCGCCAGCAGCTTCCAGGGTTCTAGTATTGCACAAGAGACCCAGTACTTC.

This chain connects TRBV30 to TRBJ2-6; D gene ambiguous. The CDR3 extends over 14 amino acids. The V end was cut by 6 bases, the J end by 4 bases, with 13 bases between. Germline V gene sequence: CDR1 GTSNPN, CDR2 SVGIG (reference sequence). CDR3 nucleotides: TGTGCCTGCTCTGAGGTGTCCGGGGCCAACGTCCTGACTTTC. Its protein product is CACSEVSGANVLTF.

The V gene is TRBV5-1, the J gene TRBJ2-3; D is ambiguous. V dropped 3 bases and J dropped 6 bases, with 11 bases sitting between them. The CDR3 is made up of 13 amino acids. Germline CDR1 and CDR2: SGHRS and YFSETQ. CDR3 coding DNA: TGCGCCAGCAGCTCGGTCTTATCGGATACGCAGTATTTT. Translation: CASSSVLSDTQYF.

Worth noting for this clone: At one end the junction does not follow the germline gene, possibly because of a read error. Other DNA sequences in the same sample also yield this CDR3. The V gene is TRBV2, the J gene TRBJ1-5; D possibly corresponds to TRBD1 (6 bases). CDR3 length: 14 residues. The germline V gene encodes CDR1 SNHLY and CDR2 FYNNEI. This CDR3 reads CASSEQGSHQPQHF. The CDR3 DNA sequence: TGTGCCAGCAGCGAACAGGGTAGCCATCAGCCCCAGCATTTT.

For the CDR3, the DNA is TGTGCCAGAAGCTTAACAGCTAACTATGGCTACACCTTC. Its protein product is CARSLTANYGYTF. The chain uses TRBV5-3 and TRBJ1-2; D unclear. TRBV5-3 is recorded as an ORF, its role being uncertain. The CDR3 is made up of 13 amino acids. V lost 2 bases and J lost 0, with 5 bases in between.

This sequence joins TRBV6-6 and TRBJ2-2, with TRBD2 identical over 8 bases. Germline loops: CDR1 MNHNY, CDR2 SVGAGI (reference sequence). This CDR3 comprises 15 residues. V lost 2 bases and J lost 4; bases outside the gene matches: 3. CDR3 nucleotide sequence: TGTGCCAGCAGTTACGGTCTAGCGGGCACCGGGGAGCTGTTTTTT. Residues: CASSYGLAGTGELFF.

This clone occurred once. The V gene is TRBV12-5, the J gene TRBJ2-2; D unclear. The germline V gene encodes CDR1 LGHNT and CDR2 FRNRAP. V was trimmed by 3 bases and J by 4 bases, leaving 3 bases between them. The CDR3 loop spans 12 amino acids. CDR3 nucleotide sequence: TGTGCTAGTGGTTTCGCCACCGGGGAGCTGTTTTTT. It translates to CASGFATGELFF.

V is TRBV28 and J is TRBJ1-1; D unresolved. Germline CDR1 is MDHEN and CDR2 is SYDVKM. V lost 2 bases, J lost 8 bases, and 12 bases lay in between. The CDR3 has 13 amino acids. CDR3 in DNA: TGTGCCAGCAGTTTAATCCTCGAGCGCGAAGCTTTCTTT. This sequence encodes CASSLILEREAFF.

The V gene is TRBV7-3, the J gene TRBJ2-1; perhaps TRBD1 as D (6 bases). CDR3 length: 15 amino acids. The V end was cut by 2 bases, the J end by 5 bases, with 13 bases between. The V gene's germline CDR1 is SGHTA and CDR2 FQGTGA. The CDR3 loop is CASSLVGGTHNEQFF. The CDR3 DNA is TGTGCCAGCAGCTTAGTAGGGGGAACCCACAATGAGCAGTTCTTC.

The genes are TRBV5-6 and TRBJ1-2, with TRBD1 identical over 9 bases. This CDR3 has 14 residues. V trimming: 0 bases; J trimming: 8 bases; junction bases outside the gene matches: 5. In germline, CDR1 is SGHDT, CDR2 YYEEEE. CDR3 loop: CASSLDRGLGGYTF. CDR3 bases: TGTGCCAGCAGCTTGGACAGGGGGCTGGGCGGCTACACCTTC.

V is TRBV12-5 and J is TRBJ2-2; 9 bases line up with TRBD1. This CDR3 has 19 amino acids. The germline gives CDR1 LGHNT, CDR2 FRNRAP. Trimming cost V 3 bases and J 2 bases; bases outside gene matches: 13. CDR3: CASGFWGKKQGANTGELFF. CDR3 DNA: TGTGCTAGTGGTTTTTGGGGGAAAAAACAGGGGGCAAACACCGGGGAGCTGTTTTTT.

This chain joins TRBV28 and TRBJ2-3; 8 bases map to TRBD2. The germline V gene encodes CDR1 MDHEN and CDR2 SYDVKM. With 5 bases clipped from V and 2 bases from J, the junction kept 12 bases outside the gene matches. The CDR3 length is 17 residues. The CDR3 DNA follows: TGTGCCAGCAGTCCGGAACTGAGCGGGAGATACACAGATACGCAGTATTTT. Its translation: CASSPELSGRYTDTQYF.

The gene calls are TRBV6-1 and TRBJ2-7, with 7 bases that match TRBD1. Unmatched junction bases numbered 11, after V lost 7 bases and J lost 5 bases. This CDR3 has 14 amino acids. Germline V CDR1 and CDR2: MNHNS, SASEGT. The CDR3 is CASTGFQGDNEQYF. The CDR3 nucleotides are TGTGCCAGCACTGGGTTTCAGGGGGACAACGAGCAGTACTTC.

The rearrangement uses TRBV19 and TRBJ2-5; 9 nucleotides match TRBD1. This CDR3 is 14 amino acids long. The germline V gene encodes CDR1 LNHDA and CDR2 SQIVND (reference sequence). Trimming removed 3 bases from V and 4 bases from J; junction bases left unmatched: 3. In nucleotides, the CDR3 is TGTGCCAGTAGTATGGGACAGGGAGGAGAGACCCAGTACTTC. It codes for CASSMGQGGETQYF.

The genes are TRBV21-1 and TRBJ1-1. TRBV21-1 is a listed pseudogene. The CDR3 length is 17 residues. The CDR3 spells CASSKGYQTGLNTEAFF. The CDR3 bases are TGTGCCAGCAGCAAAGGGTATCAGACTGGGTTGAACACTGAAGCTTTCTTT.